The rows below give T cell receptor beta chains drawn from one sample of a study of blood T cell repertoires in COVID-19. Clones were read by immunoSEQ multiplex PCR, and TCRdb kept only the in-frame ones, dropping some. The sample shows 130,000 or so clones, roughly 69% of them seen only once. What was sequenced was peripheral blood. The receptors shown here come from a woman in her 70s with acute or convalescent COVID-19. CDR3s include the opening cysteine and the closing phenylalanine or tryptophan. The order of the fields is J gene, V gene, clone size, D gene, CDR3 protein, CDR3 DNA. A D gene is named only where the DNA matches it firmly. Part of the rows lack a size; the others show once, few, many or a class for expanded clones.

J gene: TRBJ1-4
V gene: TRBV30
clone size: NA
D gene: NA
CDR3 protein: CAWSWGRYEKLFF
CDR3 DNA: TGTGCTTGGAGTTGGGGGCGTTACGAAAAACTGTTTTTT

J gene: TRBJ1-2
V gene: TRBV18
clone size: NA
D gene: NA
CDR3 protein: CASSPGLGGYTF
CDR3 DNA: TGTGCCAGCTCACCAGGGTTGGGCGGCTACACCTTC

J gene: TRBJ2-1
V gene: TRBV27
clone size: NA
D gene: NA
CDR3 protein: CASSLSESSYNEQFF
CDR3 DNA: TGTGCCAGCAGTTTATCGGAGAGCTCCTACAATGAGCAGTTCTTC

J gene: TRBJ2-3
V gene: TRBV7-9
clone size: NA
D gene: TRBD1
CDR3 protein: CASRPTGSDTQYF
CDR3 DNA: TGTGCCAGCAGACCGACAGGGTCAGATACGCAGTATTTT

J gene: TRBJ2-1
V gene: TRBV5-6
clone size: NA
D gene: TRBD1
CDR3 protein: CASSLMGQYNEQFF
CDR3 DNA: TGTGCCAGCAGCTTAATGGGACAGTACAATGAGCAGTTCTTC

J gene: TRBJ1-3
V gene: TRBV11-2
clone size: NA
D gene: TRBD1
CDR3 protein: CASSPQSTGANSGNTIYF
CDR3 DNA: TGTGCCAGCAGCCCTCAATCTACAGGGGCCAACTCTGGAAACACCATATATTTT

J gene: TRBJ2-3
V gene: TRBV5-1
clone size: NA
D gene: TRBD1
CDR3 protein: CASRYDRALTDTQYF
CDR3 DNA: TGCGCCAGCAGATATGACAGGGCACTCACAGATACGCAGTATTTT

J gene: TRBJ2-5
V gene: TRBV24-1
clone size: NA
D gene: TRBD1
CDR3 protein: CATSTGAKETQYF
CDR3 DNA: TGTGCCACCAGTACAGGGGCGAAAGAGACCCAGTACTTC

J gene: TRBJ2-1
V gene: TRBV5-1
clone size: NA
D gene: NA
CDR3 protein: CASSPGPRGNEQFF
CDR3 DNA: TGCGCCAGCAGCCCGGGTCCTCGAGGGAATGAGCAGTTCTTC

J gene: TRBJ2-1
V gene: TRBV12-3/TRBV12-4
clone size: NA
D gene: NA
CDR3 protein: CASSPPVGEQFF
CDR3 DNA: TGTGCCAGCAGCCCCCCCGTCGGTGAGCAGTTCTTC

J gene: TRBJ2-5
V gene: TRBV4-1
clone size: NA
D gene: NA
CDR3 protein: CASQKHRGAEETQYF
CDR3 DNA: TGCGCCAGCCAAAAGCACCGGGGGGCCGAAGAGACCCAGTACTTC

J gene: TRBJ2-3
V gene: TRBV19
clone size: NA
D gene: TRBD1
CDR3 protein: CASSPLDRETDTQYF
CDR3 DNA: TGTGCCAGTAGTCCCCTCGACAGGGAAACAGATACGCAGTATTTT

J gene: TRBJ1-6
V gene: TRBV5-1
clone size: few
D gene: NA
CDR3 protein: CASSRAGGSNSPLHF
CDR3 DNA: TGCGCCAGCAGCCGTGCGGGGGGGTCGAATTCACCCCTCCACTTT

J gene: TRBJ2-5
V gene: TRBV5-1
clone size: NA
D gene: TRBD2
CDR3 protein: CASSLDGSGDKRTQYF
CDR3 DNA: TGCGCCAGCAGCTTGGACGGTAGCGGGGACAAGAGGACCCAGTACTTC

J gene: TRBJ1-2
V gene: TRBV5-6
clone size: once
D gene: TRBD1
CDR3 protein: CASTDRGGYTF
CDR3 DNA: TGTGCCAGCACCGACAGGGGGGGCTACACCTTC

J gene: TRBJ1-1
V gene: TRBV7-8
clone size: few
D gene: TRBD1
CDR3 protein: CASSSDGQGGKAFF
CDR3 DNA: TGTGCCAGCAGCTCAGACGGACAGGGTGGGAAGGCTTTCTTT

J gene: TRBJ1-1
V gene: TRBV19
clone size: NA
D gene: NA
CDR3 protein: CASTRGTQGTEAFF
CDR3 DNA: TGTGCCAGTACCAGAGGGACGCAGGGGACTGAAGCTTTCTTT

J gene: TRBJ1-2
V gene: TRBV5-4
clone size: NA
D gene: NA
CDR3 protein: CASSQEDYGYTF
CDR3 DNA: TGTGCCAGCAGCCAGGAAGACTATGGCTACACCTTC

J gene: TRBJ2-1
V gene: TRBV3-1/TRBV3-2
clone size: NA
D gene: TRBD2
CDR3 protein: CASSPGAGESYNEQFF
CDR3 DNA: TGTGCCAGCAGTCCCGGGGCGGGGGAGTCCTACAATGAGCAGTTCTTC

J gene: TRBJ2-7
V gene: TRBV19
clone size: NA
D gene: NA
CDR3 protein: CASSDIARGGGYEQYF
CDR3 DNA: TGTGCCAGTAGTGACATCGCCAGGGGCGGTGGCTACGAGCAGTACTTC

J gene: TRBJ2-7
V gene: TRBV28
clone size: NA
D gene: NA
CDR3 protein: CASSFSTAEQYF
CDR3 DNA: TGTGCCAGCAGTTTTTCTACTGCCGAGCAGTACTTC

J gene: TRBJ2-7
V gene: TRBV4-1
clone size: NA
D gene: NA
CDR3 protein: CASSQVAGSYEQYF
CDR3 DNA: TGCGCCAGCAGCCAAGTGGCGGGTAGCTACGAGCAGTACTTC

J gene: TRBJ1-2
V gene: TRBV7-9
clone size: NA
D gene: TRBD1
CDR3 protein: CASSLTGRGYTF
CDR3 DNA: TGTGCCAGCAGCTTGACAGGGAGGGGCTACACCTTC

J gene: TRBJ1-1
V gene: TRBV29-1
clone size: few
D gene: NA
CDR3 protein: CSVSTGPNTEAFF
CDR3 DNA: TGCAGCGTATCGACAGGTCCAAACACTGAAGCTTTCTTT

J gene: TRBJ1-3
V gene: TRBV19
clone size: NA
D gene: NA
CDR3 protein: CASSIFGRASVGNTIYF
CDR3 DNA: TGTGCCAGTAGTATCTTCGGGAGGGCCTCCGTCGGAAACACCATATATTTT

J gene: TRBJ2-7
V gene: TRBV12-3/TRBV12-4
clone size: many
D gene: NA
CDR3 protein: CASSATGYEQYF
CDR3 DNA: TGTGCCAGCAGCGCTACAGGTTACGAGCAGTACTTC

J gene: TRBJ2-3
V gene: TRBV27
clone size: NA
D gene: NA
CDR3 protein: CASSFVARDTQYF
CDR3 DNA: TGTGCCAGCAGTTTCGTAGCCCGGGATACGCAGTATTTT

J gene: TRBJ2-2
V gene: TRBV4-2
clone size: NA
D gene: TRBD2
CDR3 protein: CASRGLAGITGELFF
CDR3 DNA: TGTGCCAGCAGGGGACTAGCGGGAATTACCGGGGAGCTGTTTTTT

J gene: TRBJ1-2
V gene: TRBV6-4
clone size: NA
D gene: TRBD1
CDR3 protein: CASSDATGGNYGYTF
CDR3 DNA: TGTGCCAGCAGTGACGCGACAGGGGGAAACTATGGCTACACCTTC

J gene: TRBJ2-2
V gene: TRBV5-1
clone size: NA
D gene: TRBD1
CDR3 protein: CASSWGQTLNTGELFF
CDR3 DNA: TGCGCCAGCAGCTGGGGACAGACTTTGAACACCGGGGAGCTGTTTTTT

J gene: TRBJ2-7
V gene: TRBV5-1
clone size: NA
D gene: TRBD2
CDR3 protein: CASSLGGLVYEQYF
CDR3 DNA: TGCGCCAGCAGCTTGGGGGGACTAGTGTACGAGCAGTACTTC

J gene: TRBJ1-2
V gene: TRBV10-3
clone size: few
D gene: TRBD1
CDR3 protein: CAISELAGTGGYGYTF
CDR3 DNA: TGTGCCATCAGTGAGTTGGCCGGGACAGGGGGCTATGGCTACACCTTC

J gene: TRBJ2-2
V gene: TRBV5-1
clone size: NA
D gene: NA
CDR3 protein: CASSKFTTGTNAGELFF
CDR3 DNA: TGCGCCAGCAGTAAATTCACCACCGGGACAAACGCCGGGGAGCTGTTTTTT

J gene: TRBJ2-7
V gene: TRBV10-2
clone size: NA
D gene: NA
CDR3 protein: CASSESRLGDYEQYF
CDR3 DNA: TGCGCCAGCAGTGAGTCGAGATTGGGGGACTACGAGCAGTACTTC

J gene: TRBJ1-4
V gene: TRBV28
clone size: NA
D gene: NA
CDR3 protein: CASSSHGGTNEKLFF
CDR3 DNA: TGTGCCAGCAGTTCCCACGGGGGAACTAATGAAAAACTGTTTTTT

J gene: TRBJ1-1
V gene: TRBV11-2
clone size: few
D gene: NA
CDR3 protein: CASSPSHQNTEAFF
CDR3 DNA: TGTGCCAGCAGCCCTAGTCACCAGAACACTGAAGCTTTCTTT

J gene: TRBJ1-1
V gene: TRBV28
clone size: NA
D gene: NA
CDR3 protein: CASSSVPTEAFF
CDR3 DNA: TGTGCCAGCAGTTCCGTCCCCACTGAAGCTTTCTTT

J gene: TRBJ1-5
V gene: TRBV7-9
clone size: NA
D gene: TRBD1
CDR3 protein: CASSSPGQGGNQPQHF
CDR3 DNA: TGTGCCAGCAGCTCCCCGGGACAGGGAGGCAATCAGCCCCAGCATTTT

J gene: TRBJ1-6
V gene: TRBV5-1
clone size: NA
D gene: TRBD1
CDR3 protein: CASSWGQGGLNSPLHF
CDR3 DNA: TGCGCCAGCAGCTGGGGACAGGGGGGCCTGAATTCACCCCTCCACTTT

J gene: TRBJ2-7
V gene: TRBV5-4
clone size: few
D gene: TRBD1
CDR3 protein: CASSLRTGGYEQYF
CDR3 DNA: TGTGCCAGCAGCCTGCGGACAGGGGGCTACGAGCAGTACTTC

J gene: TRBJ1-1
V gene: TRBV7-9
clone size: few
D gene: NA
CDR3 protein: CASQQMGRDTEAFF
CDR3 DNA: TGTGCCAGCCAACAGATGGGGAGGGACACTGAAGCTTTCTTT

J gene: TRBJ2-7
V gene: TRBV5-1
clone size: NA
D gene: TRBD1
CDR3 protein: CASSSGTGDYEQYF
CDR3 DNA: TGCGCCAGCAGCTCAGGGACAGGAGACTACGAGCAGTACTTC

J gene: TRBJ1-2
V gene: TRBV12-3/TRBV12-4
clone size: NA
D gene: NA
CDR3 protein: CASSFRGWGYTF
CDR3 DNA: TGTGCCAGCAGTTTCAGGGGTTGGGGCTACACCTTC

J gene: TRBJ2-1
V gene: TRBV12-5
clone size: NA
D gene: NA
CDR3 protein: CASGLTVQGPYNEQFF
CDR3 DNA: TGTGCTAGTGGTTTGACTGTACAGGGCCCCTACAATGAGCAGTTCTTC

J gene: TRBJ2-1
V gene: TRBV5-1
clone size: NA
D gene: TRBD2
CDR3 protein: CASSSGLAGGHEQFF
CDR3 DNA: TGCGCCAGCAGCTCGGGACTAGCGGGGGGGCATGAGCAGTTCTTC

J gene: TRBJ2-1
V gene: TRBV24-1
clone size: NA
D gene: NA
CDR3 protein: CATSDGGSGYNEQFF
CDR3 DNA: TGTGCCACCAGTGATGGGGGTAGCGGTTACAATGAGCAGTTCTTC

J gene: TRBJ1-5
V gene: TRBV25-1
clone size: NA
D gene: TRBD1
CDR3 protein: CASGTGFSNQPQHF
CDR3 DNA: TGTGCCAGCGGGACAGGGTTTAGCAATCAGCCCCAGCATTTT

J gene: TRBJ1-1
V gene: TRBV6-2/TRBV6-3
clone size: NA
D gene: TRBD1
CDR3 protein: CASSYTLGQENTEAFF
CDR3 DNA: TGTGCCAGCAGTTACACCCTGGGACAGGAGAACACTGAAGCTTTCTTT

J gene: TRBJ2-1
V gene: TRBV29-1
clone size: NA
D gene: NA
CDR3 protein: CSVSGGHNEQFF
CDR3 DNA: TGCAGCGTTTCGGGGGGCCACAATGAGCAGTTCTTC

J gene: TRBJ1-1
V gene: TRBV19
clone size: NA
D gene: NA
CDR3 protein: CASTSVYTEAFF
CDR3 DNA: TGTGCCAGTACCTCGGTGTACACTGAAGCTTTCTTT

J gene: TRBJ2-5
V gene: TRBV5-1
clone size: NA
D gene: NA
CDR3 protein: CASSPGLGGETQYF
CDR3 DNA: TGCGCCAGCAGCCCGGGACTTGGAGGGGAGACCCAGTACTTC

J gene: TRBJ2-1
V gene: TRBV28
clone size: NA
D gene: NA
CDR3 protein: CASSQAYNEQFF
CDR3 DNA: TGTGCCAGCAGTCAGGCCTACAATGAGCAGTTCTTC

J gene: TRBJ2-2
V gene: TRBV19
clone size: NA
D gene: TRBD2
CDR3 protein: CASRLAANTGELFF
CDR3 DNA: TGTGCCAGCCGACTAGCGGCGAACACCGGGGAGCTGTTTTTT

J gene: TRBJ2-7
V gene: TRBV29-1
clone size: NA
D gene: TRBD2
CDR3 protein: CSVGRREGTYEQYF
CDR3 DNA: TGCAGCGTAGGGCGTCGGGAGGGAACCTACGAGCAGTACTTC

J gene: TRBJ1-2
V gene: TRBV5-1
clone size: NA
D gene: TRBD1
CDR3 protein: CASSLAQTGARGYTF
CDR3 DNA: TGCGCCAGCAGCTTGGCCCAGACAGGGGCCCGGGGCTACACCTTC